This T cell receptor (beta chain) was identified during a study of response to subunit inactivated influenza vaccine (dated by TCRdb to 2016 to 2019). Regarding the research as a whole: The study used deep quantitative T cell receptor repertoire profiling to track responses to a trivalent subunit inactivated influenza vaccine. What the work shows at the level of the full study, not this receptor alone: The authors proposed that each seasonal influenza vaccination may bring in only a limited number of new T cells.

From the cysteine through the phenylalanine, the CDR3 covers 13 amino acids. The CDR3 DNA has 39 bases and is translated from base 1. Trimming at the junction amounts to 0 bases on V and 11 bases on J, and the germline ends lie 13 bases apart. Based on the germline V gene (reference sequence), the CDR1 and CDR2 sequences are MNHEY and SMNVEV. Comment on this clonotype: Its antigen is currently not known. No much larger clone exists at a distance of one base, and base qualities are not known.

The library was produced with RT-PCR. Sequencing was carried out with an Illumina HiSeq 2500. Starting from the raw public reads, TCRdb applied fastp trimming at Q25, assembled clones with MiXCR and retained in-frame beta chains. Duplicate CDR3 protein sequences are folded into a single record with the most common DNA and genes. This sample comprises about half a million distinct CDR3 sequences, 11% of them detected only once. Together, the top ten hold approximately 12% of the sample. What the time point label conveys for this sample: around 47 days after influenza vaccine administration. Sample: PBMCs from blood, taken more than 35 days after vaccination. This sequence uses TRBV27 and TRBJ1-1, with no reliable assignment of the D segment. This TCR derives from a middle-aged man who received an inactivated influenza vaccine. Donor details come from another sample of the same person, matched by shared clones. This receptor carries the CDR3 CASSLSFGSVAFF. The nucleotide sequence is TGTGCCAGCAGTTTATCGTTCGGGTCGGTGGCTTTCTTT.